A selection of T cell receptor beta chains follows, all from one sample in a study of blood T cell repertoires in COVID-19. Libraries were prepared by immunoSEQ multiplex PCR; TCRdb keeps only in-frame clonotypes and omits some of them. The top ten clones hold roughly 8.6% of a sample with 150,000 to 200,000 clones, under 90% of them seen once. The sample consisted of PBMCs or T cells enriched from blood (not recorded which). The receptors were sampled from a woman aged 45 to 65 who had recovered from COVID-19. Both conserved end residues are part of each CDR3. The order of the fields is clone size, D gene, J gene, V gene, CDR3 protein, CDR3 DNA. The D gene is left open where the match is weak. Some rows have no size entry. The others give once, few or many, or a class for an expanded clone.

size: .; D: TRBD2; J: TRBJ2-3; V: TRBV29-1; CDR3: CSVDGLAGGTDTQYF; DNA: TGCAGCGTTGACGGACTAGCGGGAGGCACAGATACGCAGTATTTT
size: .; D: TRBD1; J: TRBJ2-7; V: TRBV5-1; CDR3: CASKGDSLSYEQYF; DNA: TGCGCCAGCAAGGGGGACAGCCTCTCCTACGAGCAGTACTTC
size: once; D: .; J: TRBJ1-1; V: TRBV5-8; CDR3: CASSQWTVRTEAFF; DNA: TGTGCCAGCAGCCAGTGGACAGTCAGAACTGAAGCTTTCTTT
size: once; D: .; J: TRBJ1-2; V: TRBV4-2; CDR3: CASSQDRYGNGYTF; DNA: TGTGCCAGCAGCCAAGATCGGTACGGGAATGGCTACACCTTC
size: .; D: TRBD1; J: TRBJ2-3; V: TRBV7-9; CDR3: CASSRDRRPDTQYF; DNA: TGTGCCAGCAGCCGGGACAGGAGGCCAGATACGCAGTATTTT
size: once; D: .; J: TRBJ2-7; V: TRBV4-2; CDR3: CASSPGPSYEQYF; DNA: TGTGCCAGCAGTCCAGGCCCCTCCTACGAGCAGTACTTC
size: .; D: TRBD1; J: TRBJ2-7; V: TRBV3-1/TRBV3-2; CDR3: CASSQDRGRSEQYF; DNA: TGTGCCAGCAGCCAGGACAGGGGGCGTTCCGAGCAGTACTTC
size: .; D: .; J: TRBJ2-1; V: TRBV4-3; CDR3: CASSQDLGRGYEQFF; DNA: TGCGCCAGCAGCCAAGATTTGGGCAGGGGATATGAGCAGTTCTTC
size: once; D: TRBD2; J: TRBJ2-1; V: TRBV5-1; CDR3: CASSPEGGLAGFNEQFF; DNA: TGCGCCAGCAGCCCGGAGGGGGGACTAGCGGGATTCAATGAGCAGTTCTTC
size: .; D: TRBD1; J: TRBJ1-2; V: TRBV6-5; CDR3: CASRRTGANYGYTF; DNA: TGTGCCAGCAGACGGACAGGCGCTAACTATGGCTACACCTTC
size: .; D: .; J: TRBJ1-5; V: TRBV15; CDR3: CATSRDDRFGNQPQHF; DNA: TGTGCCACCAGCAGAGATGACAGGTTCGGAAATCAGCCCCAGCATTTT
size: .; D: .; J: TRBJ2-1; V: TRBV7-9; CDR3: CASSLGIYNEQFF; DNA: TGTGCCAGCAGCCTAGGTATTTACAATGAGCAGTTCTTC
size: .; D: TRBD1; J: TRBJ1-4; V: TRBV6-6; CDR3: CASSYWGQGFNEKLFF; DNA: TGTGCCAGCAGTTACTGGGGACAGGGCTTTAATGAAAAACTGTTTTTT
size: many; D: .; J: TRBJ2-7; V: TRBV2; CDR3: CASRQGESYEQYF; DNA: TGTGCCAGCAGACAGGGCGAAAGCTACGAGCAGTACTTC
size: .; D: .; J: TRBJ1-1; V: TRBV18; CDR3: CASSLSAGLNTEAFF; DNA: TGTGCCAGCTCACTATCGGCAGGACTCAACACTGAAGCTTTCTTT
size: .; D: .; J: TRBJ1-5; V: TRBV12-5; CDR3: CASQGSGYSNQPQHF; DNA: TGTGCTAGCCAAGGATCAGGTTATAGCAATCAGCCCCAGCATTTT
size: .; D: TRBD1; J: TRBJ1-1; V: TRBV18; CDR3: CASSPVGGDTEAFF; DNA: TGTGCCAGCTCACCGGTAGGGGGCGACACTGAAGCTTTCTTT
size: .; D: TRBD1; J: TRBJ1-6; V: TRBV7-9; CDR3: CASSAAGQLNSPLHF; DNA: TGTGCCAGCAGTGCTGCGGGACAGCTAAATTCACCCCTCCACTTT
size: .; D: .; J: TRBJ1-1; V: TRBV6-5; CDR3: CASVRGGDTEAFF; DNA: TGTGCCAGCGTTCGGGGGGGCGACACTGAAGCTTTCTTT
size: .; D: .; J: TRBJ1-1; V: TRBV5-5; CDR3: CASSLSAAAFF; DNA: TGTGCCAGCAGCTTGTCCGCAGCGGCTTTCTTT
size: .; D: .; J: TRBJ1-2; V: TRBV5-6; CDR3: CASSSPLQNGYTF; DNA: TGTGCCAGCAGCTCTCCCCTCCAGAATGGCTACACCTTC
size: .; D: TRBD2; J: TRBJ2-5; V: TRBV2; CDR3: CASSGGGRIETQYF; DNA: TGTGCCAGCAGTGGCGGGGGGAGGATAGAGACCCAGTACTTC
size: .; D: .; J: TRBJ1-5; V: TRBV19; CDR3: CASSKRQTNQPQHF; DNA: TGTGCCAGTAGTAAACGACAGACCAATCAGCCCCAGCATTTT